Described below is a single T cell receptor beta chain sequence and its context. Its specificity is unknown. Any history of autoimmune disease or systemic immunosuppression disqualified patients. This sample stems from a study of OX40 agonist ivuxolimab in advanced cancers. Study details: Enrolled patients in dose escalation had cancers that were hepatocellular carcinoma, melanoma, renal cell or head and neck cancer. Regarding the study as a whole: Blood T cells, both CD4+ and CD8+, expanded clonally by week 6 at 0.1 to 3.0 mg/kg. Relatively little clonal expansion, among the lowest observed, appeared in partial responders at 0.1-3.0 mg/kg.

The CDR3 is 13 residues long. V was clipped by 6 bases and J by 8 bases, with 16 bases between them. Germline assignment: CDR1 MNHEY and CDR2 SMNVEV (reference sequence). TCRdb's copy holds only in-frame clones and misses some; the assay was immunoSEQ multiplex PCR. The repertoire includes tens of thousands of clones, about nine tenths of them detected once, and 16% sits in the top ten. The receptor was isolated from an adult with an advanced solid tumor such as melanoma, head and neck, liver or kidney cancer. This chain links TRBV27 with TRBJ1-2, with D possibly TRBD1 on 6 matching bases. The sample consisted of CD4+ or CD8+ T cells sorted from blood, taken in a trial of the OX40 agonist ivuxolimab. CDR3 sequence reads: CASSVATGQGYTF. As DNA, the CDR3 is TGTGCCAGCAGCGTGGCCACAGGGCAAGGCTACACCTTC.